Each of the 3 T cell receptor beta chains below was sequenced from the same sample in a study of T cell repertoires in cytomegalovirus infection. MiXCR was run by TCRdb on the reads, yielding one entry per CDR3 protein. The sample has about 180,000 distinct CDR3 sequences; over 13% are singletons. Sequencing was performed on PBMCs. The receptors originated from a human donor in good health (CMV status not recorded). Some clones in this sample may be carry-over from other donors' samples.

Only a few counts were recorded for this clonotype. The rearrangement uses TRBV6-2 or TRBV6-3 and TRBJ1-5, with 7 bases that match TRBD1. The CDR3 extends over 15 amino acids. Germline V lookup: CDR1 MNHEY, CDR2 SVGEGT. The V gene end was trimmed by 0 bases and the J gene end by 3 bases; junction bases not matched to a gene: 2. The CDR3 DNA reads TGTGCCAGCAGTTACTCGGGACAGAACAATCAGCCCCAGCATTTT. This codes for CASSYSGQNNQPQHF.

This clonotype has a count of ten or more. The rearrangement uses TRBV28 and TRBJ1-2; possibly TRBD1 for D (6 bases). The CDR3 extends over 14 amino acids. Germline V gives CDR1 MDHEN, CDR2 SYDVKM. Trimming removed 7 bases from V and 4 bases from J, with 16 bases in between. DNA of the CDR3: TGTGCCAGCAACATGAATCGGGGGCCCTATGGCTACACCTTC. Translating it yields CASNMNRGPYGYTF.

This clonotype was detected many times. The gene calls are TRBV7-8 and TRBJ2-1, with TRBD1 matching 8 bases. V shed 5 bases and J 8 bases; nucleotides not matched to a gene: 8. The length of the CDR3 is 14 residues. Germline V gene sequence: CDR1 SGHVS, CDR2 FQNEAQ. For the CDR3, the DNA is TGTGCCAGCAGCCGGGGACAGGCTACGGATGAGCAGTTCTTC. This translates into CASSRGQATDEQFF.